This T cell receptor (beta chain) is from a study of blood T cell repertoires in COVID-19. The table lists this clone with a few counts. Sequencing used immunoSEQ multiplex PCR; TCRdb keeps in-frame clones, though not all of them. The sample lists some 450,000 clones; around nine tenths were seen once. J was trimmed by 2 bases and V by 5 bases; bases with no gene match: 8. Germline values: CDR1 SGHKS, CDR2 YYEKEE (reference sequence). CDR3 length equals 15 residues. The sequenced sample consisted of peripheral blood. This TCR was sampled from a man aged 18 to 35 with COVID-19, enrolled during active disease. V gene TRBV5-5 combines with J gene TRBJ2-7; TRBD1 matches 9 bases. CDR3 loop: CASSLYGTGPYEQYF. DNA for the CDR3: TGTGCCAGCAGTTTATACGGGACAGGGCCCTACGAGCAGTACTTC.